This entry concerns a single T cell receptor beta chain. This sample is part of a study of blood T cell repertoires in COVID-19. The repertoire was sequenced with immunoSEQ multiplex PCR; TCRdb's copy has only in-frame clones and lacks some. The table lists 300,000 to 350,000 clones, about 83% of them singletons. CDR1 is GTSNPN, CDR2 SVGIG, per germline (reference sequence). Deletions cut 4 bases from V and 2 bases from J, with 10 bases between. This CDR3 contains 13 residues. The source material was peripheral blood. The chain links TRBV30 to TRBJ2-3, with D possibly being TRBD1 (5 bases). The source is a man aged 25 to 40 with active or convalescent COVID-19. CDR3 nucleotide sequence: TGTGCCTGGAAGACAGAACTCACAGATACGCAGTATTTT. It is translated as CAWKTELTDTQYF.